This entry features one TCR beta chain sequence. Germline CDR1 and CDR2: KGHSH and LQKENI. There are 13 residues in the CDR3. TCRdb reprocessed the 5' RACE reads, keeping one entry per CDR3 protein, no DNA. This sample contains 200,000 to 300,000 distinct CDR3 sequences. The entry originates in a study of T cells expressing NK-cell markers. Study summary: Sorted CD3+CD56+NKG2C+, CD3+CD56+NKG2C- and CD3+CD56-NKG2C+ T cells provided the TCR beta repertoires.

Sequencing used blood T cells: a sorted CD56 or NKG2C T cell subset, CD4+ or CD8+ T cells, or bulk PBMC T cells (not recorded which). The chain uses TRBV18 and TRBJ1-5; without DNA, the TCRdb call of TRBD1 cannot be checked. The clonotype comes from a man between 18 and 35 years old in good health. The CDR3 loop is CASSGQGEQPQHF.